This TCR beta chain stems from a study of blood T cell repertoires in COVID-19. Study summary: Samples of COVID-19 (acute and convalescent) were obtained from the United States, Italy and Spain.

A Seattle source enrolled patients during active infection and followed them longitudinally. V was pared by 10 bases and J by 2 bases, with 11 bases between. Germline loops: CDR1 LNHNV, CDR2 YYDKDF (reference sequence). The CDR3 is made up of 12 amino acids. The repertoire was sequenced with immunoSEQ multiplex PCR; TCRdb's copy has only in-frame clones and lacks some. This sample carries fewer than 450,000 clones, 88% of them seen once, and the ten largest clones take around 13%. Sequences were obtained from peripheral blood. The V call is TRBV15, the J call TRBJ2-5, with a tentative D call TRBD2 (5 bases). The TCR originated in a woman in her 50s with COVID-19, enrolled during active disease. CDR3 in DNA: TGTGCCAGCAACCGGGGACAAGAGACCCAGTACTTC. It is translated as CASNRGQETQYF.